Listed below are T cell receptor beta chains from one sample, sequenced in a study of tumor-infiltrating lymphocytes in primary liver carcinoma. TCRdb used MiXCR to reprocess the multiplex PCR reads, holding one entry per CDR3 protein. The table lists about 180,000 distinct CDR3 sequences, 50% to 75% of them singletons. Sequencing was carried out using peripheral blood. The origin of the receptors is a middle-aged man with primary liver carcinoma and hepatitis B virus infection. CDR3s include the opening cysteine and the closing phenylalanine or tryptophan. D genes are given only for firm matches. Clone sizes are given selectively: once, few, many, or a class where the clone is expanded.

v_gene: TRBV11-2
abundance: -
j_gene: TRBJ2-3
d_gene: -
CDR3nt: TGTGCCAGGAGCTTAAGGGCCCATGTAGCAAATACGCAGTATTTT
CDR3aa: CARSLRAHVANTQYF

v_gene: TRBV4-1
abundance: -
j_gene: TRBJ2-1
d_gene: TRBD1
CDR3nt: TGCGCCAGCAGCCGCCCGGGACAGGGATGCAATGAGCAGTTCTTC
CDR3aa: CASSRPGQGCNEQFF

v_gene: TRBV29-1
abundance: many
j_gene: TRBJ1-1
d_gene: -
CDR3nt: TGCAGCGTCTGGACACCCGAAGCTTTCTTT
CDR3aa: CSVWTPEAFF

v_gene: TRBV6-5
abundance: few
j_gene: TRBJ2-7
d_gene: -
CDR3nt: TGTGCCAGCAGTTGGCTCTTCGGGGAAGGCTACGAGCAGTACTTC
CDR3aa: CASSWLFGEGYEQYF

v_gene: TRBV11-2
abundance: many
j_gene: TRBJ2-1
d_gene: -
CDR3nt: TGTGCCAGCCGGAGTGGTGAGCAGTTCTTC
CDR3aa: CASRSGEQFF

v_gene: TRBV5-5
abundance: -
j_gene: TRBJ2-5
d_gene: TRBD1
CDR3nt: TGTGCCGGCAGCTTGAGTTGGGTAGGGGGCAGGGAGACCCAGTACTTC
CDR3aa: CAGSLSWVGGRETQYF

v_gene: TRBV7-9
abundance: -
j_gene: TRBJ1-2
d_gene: -
CDR3nt: TGTGCCAGCAGCTTAGAGGGGGAGGTTGACTATGGCTACACCTTC
CDR3aa: CASSLEGEVDYGYTF

v_gene: TRBV29-1
abundance: many
j_gene: TRBJ1-5
d_gene: -
CDR3nt: TGCAGCGTTCGGGCAGGACCTGGCAATCAGCCCCAGCATTTT
CDR3aa: CSVRAGPGNQPQHF

v_gene: TRBV6-6
abundance: -
j_gene: TRBJ1-6
d_gene: -
CDR3nt: TGTGCCAGCAGTTACCTAATCTCCTATAATTCACCCCTCCACTTT
CDR3aa: CASSYLISYNSPLHF

v_gene: TRBV6-5
abundance: -
j_gene: TRBJ2-5
d_gene: TRBD2
CDR3nt: TGTGCCAGCAGTTACTCGGGGGGGGAAGAGACCCAGTACTTC
CDR3aa: CASSYSGGEETQYF

v_gene: TRBV7-9
abundance: many
j_gene: TRBJ1-1
d_gene: -
CDR3nt: TGTGCCAGCCTACGGGGGGCGACGGGAACTGAAGCTTTCTTT
CDR3aa: CASLRGATGTEAFF

v_gene: TRBV12-3/TRBV12-4
abundance: -
j_gene: TRBJ2-1
d_gene: TRBD2
CDR3nt: TGTGCCAGCCTCCTAGCGGGAGGGGGCTATGAGCAGTTCTTC
CDR3aa: CASLLAGGGYEQFF

v_gene: TRBV28
abundance: -
j_gene: TRBJ2-3
d_gene: -
CDR3nt: TGTGCCAGCAGCTCTACTAGATATACGCAATATTTT
CDR3aa: CASSSTRYTQYF

v_gene: TRBV5-1
abundance: -
j_gene: TRBJ2-5
d_gene: -
CDR3nt: TGCGCCACCGCTCAGGGAGGTCAAGAGACCCAGTACTTC
CDR3aa: CATAQGGQETQYF

v_gene: TRBV4-2
abundance: -
j_gene: TRBJ2-5
d_gene: -
CDR3nt: TGTGCCAGCAGCCTTAGAGACCGGGAGACCCAGTACTTC
CDR3aa: CASSLRDRETQYF

v_gene: TRBV6-2/TRBV6-3
abundance: once
j_gene: TRBJ2-1
d_gene: TRBD2
CDR3nt: TGTGTCAGCAGCTTGAGCGGGAGAGGCTACAATGAGCAGTTCTTC
CDR3aa: CVSSLSGRGYNEQFF